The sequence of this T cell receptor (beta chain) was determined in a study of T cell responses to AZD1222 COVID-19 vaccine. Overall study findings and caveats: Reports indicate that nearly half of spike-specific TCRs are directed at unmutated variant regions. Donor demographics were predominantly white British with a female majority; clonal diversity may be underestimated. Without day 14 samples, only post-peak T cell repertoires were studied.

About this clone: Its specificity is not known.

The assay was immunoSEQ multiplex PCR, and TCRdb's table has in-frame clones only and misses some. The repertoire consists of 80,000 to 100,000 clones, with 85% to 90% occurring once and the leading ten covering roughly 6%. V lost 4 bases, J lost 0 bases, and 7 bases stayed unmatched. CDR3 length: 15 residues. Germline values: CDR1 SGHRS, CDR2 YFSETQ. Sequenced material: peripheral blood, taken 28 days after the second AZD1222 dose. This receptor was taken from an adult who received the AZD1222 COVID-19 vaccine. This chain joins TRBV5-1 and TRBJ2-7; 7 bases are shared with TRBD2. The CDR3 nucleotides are TGCGCCAGCAGCATTCTAGCGGAATACTCCTACGAGCAGTACTTC. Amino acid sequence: CASSILAEYSYEQYF.